This TCR beta chain was captured by sequencing in a study of vaccination effects on CD4 cells after COVID-19. Assay used: immunoSEQ multiplex PCR; TCRdb lists only in-frame clones, some missing. The sample carries 15,000 or so clones, around three quarters recorded once. For this clone: Its cognate antigen is unknown.

There are 12 residues in the CDR3. CDR1 SGHDT and CDR2 YYEEEE come from the germline V gene. Trimming removed 4 bases at V and 5 bases at J, with 9 bases between. Sequencing was preceded by expansion of antigen-specific CD4+ T cells with viral peptide pools in the ViraFEST assay. CD4+ T cell isolation took place after less than 13 days of culture. PCR confirmed that the person was infected with SARS-CoV-2 between March and December 2020. It was two doses of either the BNT162b2 or mRNA-1273 vaccine that participants received. Replacing half the medium with IL-2 medium was done on days 3 and 7. This receptor was identified in a human donor who had a prior SARS-CoV-2 infection. This rearrangement joins TRBV5-6 to TRBJ1-2; D uncertain. The sample consisted of CD4+ T cells from PBMCs cultured with SARS-CoV-2 spike peptides, taken after COVID-19 vaccination. CDR3 in amino acids: CASSRGLYGYTF. CDR3 DNA sequence: TGTGCCAGCAGCCGAGGATTATATGGCTACACCTTC. The whole variable domain, filled in from reference TRBV5-6 and TRBJ1-2, reads DAGVTQSPTHLIKTRGQQVTLRCSPKSGHDTVSWYQQALGQGPQFIFQYYEEEERQRGNFPDRFSGHQFPNYSSELNVNALLLGDSALYLCASSRGLYGYTFGSGTRLTVV.